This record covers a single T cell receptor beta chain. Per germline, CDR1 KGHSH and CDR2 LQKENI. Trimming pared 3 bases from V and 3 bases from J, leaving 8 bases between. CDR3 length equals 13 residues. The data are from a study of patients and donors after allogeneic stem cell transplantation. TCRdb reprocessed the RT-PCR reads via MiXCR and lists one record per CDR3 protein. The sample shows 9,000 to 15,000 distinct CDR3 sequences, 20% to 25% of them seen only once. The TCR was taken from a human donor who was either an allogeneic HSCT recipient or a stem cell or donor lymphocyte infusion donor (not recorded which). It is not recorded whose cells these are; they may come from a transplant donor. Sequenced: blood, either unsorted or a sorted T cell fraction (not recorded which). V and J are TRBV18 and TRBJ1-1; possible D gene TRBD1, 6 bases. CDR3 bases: TGTGCCAGCTCACCGGACAGTGACACTGAAGCTTTCTTT. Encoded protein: CASSPDSDTEAFF.